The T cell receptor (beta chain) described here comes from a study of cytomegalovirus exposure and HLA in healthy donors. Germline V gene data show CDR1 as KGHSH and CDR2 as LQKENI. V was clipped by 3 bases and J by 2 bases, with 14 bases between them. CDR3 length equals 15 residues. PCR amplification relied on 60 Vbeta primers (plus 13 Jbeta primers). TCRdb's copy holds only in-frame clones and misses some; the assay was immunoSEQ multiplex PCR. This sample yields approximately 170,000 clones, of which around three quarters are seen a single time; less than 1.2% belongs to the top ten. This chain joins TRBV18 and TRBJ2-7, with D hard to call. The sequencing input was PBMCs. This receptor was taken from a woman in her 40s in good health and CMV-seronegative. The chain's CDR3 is CASSPEAATPYEQYF. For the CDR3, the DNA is TGTGCCAGCTCACCTGAGGCTGCTACGCCCTACGAGCAGTACTTC.